This T cell receptor beta chain was captured by sequencing in a study of CXCR3-negative and CXCR3-positive naive CD8 T cells. At the level of the study: Sequencing brought in 130 million to 150 million TRB reads altogether, and each library got about 1.5 +/- 0.3 million. The study's findings and limits: Memory CD8+ cells showed much lower diversity, while both naive subsets displayed comparably high diversity.

Investigators sorted each CD8+ T cell subset in triplicate, taking 300,000 to 350,000 cells each time. The germline CDR1 and CDR2 sequences are SGHDN and FVKESK. This CDR3 is 12 amino acids long. Via 5' RACE with UMI labels, TRB cDNA libraries were prepared. TCRdb reanalyzed the 5' RACE reads and collapses them to one entry per CDR3 protein, without DNA. The ten top clones account for over 14%, within a sample of 45,000 to 55,000 distinct CDR3 sequences. On this clonotype itself: Antigen unknown.

The receptor's source is a human donor in good health. Some clones in this sample may be carry-over from other donors' samples. Material for sequencing was memory CD8+ T cells from blood. The chain carries TRBV14 and TRBJ2-5. This CDR3 reads CASSQLLDSRYF.